This is a list of T cell receptor beta chains from one sample in a study of cytomegalovirus exposure and HLA in healthy donors. Generated by immunoSEQ multiplex PCR, the TCRdb table keeps only in-frame clones and is missing some. Of about 260,000 clones in the sample, approximately 70% were seen once. Specimen: PBMCs. Receptors originate from a female donor in good health and CMV-seronegative. The CDR3 runs from the conserved cysteine through the conserved F or W. Each record gives: clone size, J gene, D gene, V gene, CDR3 DNA, CDR3 protein. The D gene is left open where the match is weak. Rows may omit the clone size; those that give it use once, few, many or a size class.

>.|TRBJ1-1|.|TRBV18
TGTGCCAGCTCACCACCGGGGCAGGCCCCGTACACTGAAGCTTTCTTT
CASSPPGQAPYTEAFF
>.|TRBJ2-7|TRBD1|TRBV4-1
TGCGCCAGCAGCGCTCGGCCTCCGGAGGACAGGGGCGACGAGCAGTACTTC
CASSARPPEDRGDEQYF
>few|TRBJ2-2|TRBD2|TRBV4-2
TGTGCCAGCAGCCAAATGGAGCGGGAGGGCGGGGAGCTGTTTTTT
CASSQMEREGGELFF
>.|TRBJ2-7|TRBD1|TRBV27
TGTGCCAGCAGTCGGACCGGGACAGGGGGCAACGAGCAGTACTTC
CASSRTGTGGNEQYF
>.|TRBJ2-1|.|TRBV11-2
TGTGCCAGCAGCTTAGAGGGCACGCGTCAGTTCTTC
CASSLEGTRQFF
>.|TRBJ2-2|TRBD2|TRBV11-3
TGTGCCAGCAGCGCCAGGACTAGCCGCGGGGGAACCGGGGAGCTGTTTTTT
CASSARTSRGGTGELFF
>few|TRBJ2-4|.|TRBV10-1
TGCGCCAGCAGTGAGTCGTACTCTCAAAACATTCAGTACTTC
CASSESYSQNIQYF
>.|TRBJ2-7|TRBD1|TRBV5-5
TGTGCCAGCAGCTTGGAGGGGACAGGGGAGTACGAGCAGTACTTC
CASSLEGTGEYEQYF
>few|TRBJ1-4|TRBD1|TRBV4-1
TGCGCCAGCAGCCAACCGGGACAGGCTAATGAAAAACTGTTTTTT
CASSQPGQANEKLFF
>few|TRBJ1-1|TRBD1|TRBV29-1
TGCAGCGTTGAAGATGGGACAGGGGGGGGCACTGAAGCTTTCTTT
CSVEDGTGGGTEAFF
>few|TRBJ2-3|TRBD2|TRBV9
TGTGCCAGCAGCGATGTTCTAGCGGGAGGTCCAGATACGCAGTATTTT
CASSDVLAGGPDTQYF
>.|TRBJ2-7|.|TRBV10-3
TGTGCCATCAGTGAGTATCATGAGCAGTACTTC
CAISEYHEQYF
>.|TRBJ2-7|.|TRBV5-4
TGTGCCAGCAGGGTGGAGGTGAGCTCCTACGAGCAGTACTTC
CASRVEVSSYEQYF
>.|TRBJ2-1|.|TRBV6-5
TGTGCCAGCAGCTTCCGTTCCCTATCCTACAATGAGCAGTTCTTC
CASSFRSLSYNEQFF
>.|TRBJ2-1|TRBD1|TRBV2
TGTGCCAGCCCCAAGGGACAGGGGGGCCAGTTCTTC
CASPKGQGGQFF
>.|TRBJ2-2|TRBD2|TRBV9
TGTGCCAGCAGCGTAGAGGGACTAGCCGGGGAGCTGTTTTTT
CASSVEGLAGELFF
>.|TRBJ1-2|.|TRBV18
TGTGCCAGCTCACCACCTGACGAGCGATTCTACACCTTC
CASSPPDERFYTF
>.|TRBJ1-4|TRBD1|TRBV5-1
TGCGCCAGCAGCTTGACGACAGGGGGCGTAAGTGAAAAACTGTTTTTT
CASSLTTGGVSEKLFF
>.|TRBJ1-2|TRBD1|TRBV10-1
TGCGCCAGCAGCGGGACAGCAAGCTATGGCTACACCTTC
CASSGTASYGYTF
>.|TRBJ2-7|.|TRBV5-4
TGTGCCAGCAGCTTGGTCGCGGGTCGGGAGCAGTACTTC
CASSLVAGREQYF
>few|TRBJ2-7|.|TRBV11-1
TGTGCCAGCAGCTTAACCTCCTACGAGCAGTACTTC
CASSLTSYEQYF